A single sample gave rise to the 15 T cell receptor beta chains below, sequenced in a study of CD8+ T cells in alopecia areata. As the sequencing template, cDNA was produced by extracting RNA and reverse transcribing it. Libraries were prepared by immunoSEQ multiplex PCR; TCRdb keeps only in-frame clonotypes and omits some of them. The table includes some 150,000 clones, 45% to 65% detected once. Treatment reported: oral pan-JAK inhibitor, 5-10 mg twice daily. This material consisted of CD8+ T cells sorted from blood, taken at week 4, from a patient treated with tofacitinib. The receptor source for this set is a human donor with alopecia areata.

As regards this clone: Other DNA sequences from this sample encode an identical CDR3 as well. This rearrangement joins TRBV30 to TRBJ1-1, with no clear D. Looked up from germline, CDR1 is GTSNPN and CDR2 is SVGIG (reference sequence). V lost 0 bases and J 0 bases, leaving 5 bases between the germline ends. CDR3 length equals 13 residues. CDR3 nucleotide sequence: TGTGCCTGGAGTGTTGGGGTGAACACTGAAGCTTTCTTT. Translating it yields CAWSVGVNTEAFF. Using reference TRBV30 and TRBJ1-1 for the parts outside the CDR3, the full variable domain is SQTIHQWPATLVQPVGSPLSLECTVEGTSNPNLYWYRQAAGRGLQLLFYSVGIGQISSEVPQNLSASRPQDRQFILSSKKLLLSDSGFYLCAWSVGVNTEAFFGQGTRLTVV.

The rearrangement links TRBV6-5 to TRBJ2-1; TRBD1 matches at 10 bases. This CDR3 has 15 amino acids. The J segment lost 2 bases and the V segment lost 6 bases, leaving 4 bases of the junction unmatched. In germline, CDR1 is MNHEY, CDR2 SVGAGI. Written as DNA, the CDR3 is TGTGCCAGCAGCCCAGGGACAGGGGCCTACAATGAGCAGTTCTTC. Protein product: CASSPGTGAYNEQFF.

V and J are TRBV9 and TRBJ2-7; no clear D. This CDR3 comprises 15 residues. V was trimmed by 1 base and J by 2 bases, leaving 13 bases between them. The germline V gene encodes CDR1 SGDLS and CDR2 YYNGEE. CDR3 in DNA: TGTGCCAGCAGCGTAAGCCCCGACACCACCTACGAGCAGTACTTC. This gives the protein CASSVSPDTTYEQYF.

The V and J genes are TRBV6-5 and TRBJ1-1; tentatively, D is TRBD1 (6 bases). The ends were cut back, 4 bases at V and 7 bases at J, with 13 bases in the middle. The CDR3 loop spans 13 amino acids. Germline CDR1 and CDR2: MNHEY and SVGAGI. CDR3 bases: TGTGCCAGCAGTTGGGGAGAGGGGGGTGAAGCTTTCTTT. Its protein product is CASSWGEGGEAFF.

V usage is TRBV7-9 and J usage is TRBJ1-4; 9 bases are a match to TRBD1. Germline CDR1 SEHNR, CDR2 FQNEAQ (reference sequence). The CDR3 covers 12 residues. The trim removed 7 bases at V and 10 bases at J, leaving 4 bases unmatched. The CDR3 reads CASIGTGRKLFF. The DNA for the CDR3 is TGTGCCAGCATCGGGACAGGGAGAAAACTGTTTTTT.

V gene TRBV5-1 combines with J gene TRBJ2-3; TRBD2 might be the D (5 bases). Germline V gene lookup returns CDR1 SGHRS and CDR2 YFSETQ. The CDR3 consists of 15 residues. Trimming left V 0 bases short and J 2 bases short, with 10 bases between. CDR3 sequence: CASSLVTIYTDTQYF. CDR3 DNA: TGCGCCAGCAGCTTGGTGACTATCTACACAGATACGCAGTATTTT.

DNA for the CDR3: TGTGCCAGCAGCTTGGACTCTACGAGGGAGACCCAGTACTTC. Amino acids: CASSLDSTRETQYF. This chain uses TRBV7-9 with TRBJ2-5; D perhaps matches TRBD2 (5 bases). The CDR3 totals 14 residues. CDR1 is SEHNR, CDR2 FQNEAQ, per germline (reference sequence). Deletions cut 3 bases from V and 5 bases from J, with 13 bases between.

The chain uses TRBV7-9 and TRBJ2-1; D not certain. Trimming took off 6 bases at V and 0 bases at J, with 9 bases between the two ends. The CDR3 has 14 residues. Per the germline V gene, CDR1 is SEHNR and CDR2 is FQNEAQ (reference sequence). CDR3 bases: TGTGCCAGCAGTCCTCCTATCTCCTACAATGAGCAGTTCTTC. Amino acids: CASSPPISYNEQFF.

The J gene is TRBJ1-5, the V gene TRBV7-9; D gene uncertain. Per the germline V gene, CDR1 is SEHNR and CDR2 is FQNEAQ (reference sequence). V lost 4 bases and J lost 1, with 8 bases in between. This CDR3 has 14 residues. The CDR3 nucleotides read TGTGCCAGCAGCTCAATCGGGAGCAATCAGCCCCAGCATTTT. Its protein is CASSSIGSNQPQHF.

The chain employs TRBV6-5 and TRBJ2-1, with D possibly TRBD1 on 6 matching bases. V was shortened by 2 bases and J by 7 bases, with 12 bases between the two germline ends. Per the germline V gene, CDR1 is MNHEY and CDR2 is SVGAGI. The CDR3 is 14 amino acids. The CDR3 DNA sequence: TGTGCCAGCAGTTACGATGGGGGCTCAAATGAGCAGTTCTTC. Encoded protein: CASSYDGGSNEQFF.

The chain employs TRBV12-5 and TRBJ1-2; D remains unclear. This CDR3 region has 12 residues. From germline, CDR1 is LGHNT and CDR2 FRNRAP. With 6 bases removed from V and 1 base from J, the gap between germline ends came to 6 bases. CDR3 loop: CASGTFNYGYTF. As DNA, the CDR3 is TGTGCTAGTGGCACATTTAACTATGGCTACACCTTC.

The rearrangement uses TRBV5-1 and TRBJ2-7, with D possibly TRBD1 on 5 matching bases. The V gene's germline CDR1 is SGHRS and CDR2 YFSETQ. This CDR3 comprises 15 residues. Trimming took off 0 bases at V and 5 bases at J, with 15 bases between the two ends. The CDR3 sequence is CASSLVWGAQNEQYF. The CDR3 region has the DNA TGCGCCAGCAGCTTGGTGTGGGGCGCACAGAACGAGCAGTACTTC.

This clone was detected only once. This chain links TRBV13 with TRBJ2-7, with TRBD2 matching 9 bases. Trimming removed 5 bases from V and 2 bases from J; junction bases left unmatched: 4. This CDR3 spans 14 amino acids. CDR1 is PRHDT, CDR2 FYEKMQ, per germline (reference sequence). The CDR3 region is CASSAQREAYEQYF. DNA for the CDR3: TGTGCCAGCAGCGCTCAGCGGGAGGCCTACGAGCAGTACTTC.

The chain is built from TRBV29-1 and TRBJ2-3; 7 nucleotides line up with TRBD2. The trim removed 3 bases at V and 2 bases at J, leaving 5 bases unmatched. The CDR3 sequence is 14 residues long. Germline V CDR1 and CDR2: SQVTM, ANQGSEA. The CDR3: CSVDERGNTDTQYF. CDR3 nucleotide sequence: TGCAGCGTTGACGAGCGGGGAAACACAGATACGCAGTATTTT.

The V call is TRBV10-3, the J call TRBJ2-7; D gene unclear. V lost 8 bases and J lost 1, with 15 bases in between. The CDR3 length is 14 residues. The germline V gene has CDR1 ENHRY and CDR2 SYGVKD. This CDR3 reads CAIQALPMSYEQYF. Here the CDR3 DNA reads TGTGCCATCCAGGCCTTACCCATGTCCTACGAGCAGTACTTC.